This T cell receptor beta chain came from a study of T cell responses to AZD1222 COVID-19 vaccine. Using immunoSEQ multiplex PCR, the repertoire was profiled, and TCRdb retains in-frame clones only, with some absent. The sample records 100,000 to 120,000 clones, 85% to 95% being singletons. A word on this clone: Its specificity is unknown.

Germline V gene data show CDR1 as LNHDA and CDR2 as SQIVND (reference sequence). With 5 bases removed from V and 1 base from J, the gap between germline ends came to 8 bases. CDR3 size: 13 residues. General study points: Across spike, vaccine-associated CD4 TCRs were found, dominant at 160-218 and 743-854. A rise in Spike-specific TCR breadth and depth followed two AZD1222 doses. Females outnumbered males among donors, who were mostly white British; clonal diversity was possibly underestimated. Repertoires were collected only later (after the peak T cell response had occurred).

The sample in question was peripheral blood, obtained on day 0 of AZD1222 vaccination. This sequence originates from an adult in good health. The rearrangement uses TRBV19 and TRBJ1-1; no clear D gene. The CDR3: CASSAQGNTEAFF. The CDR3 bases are TGTGCCAGTAGTGCCCAAGGGAACACTGAAGCTTTCTTT.